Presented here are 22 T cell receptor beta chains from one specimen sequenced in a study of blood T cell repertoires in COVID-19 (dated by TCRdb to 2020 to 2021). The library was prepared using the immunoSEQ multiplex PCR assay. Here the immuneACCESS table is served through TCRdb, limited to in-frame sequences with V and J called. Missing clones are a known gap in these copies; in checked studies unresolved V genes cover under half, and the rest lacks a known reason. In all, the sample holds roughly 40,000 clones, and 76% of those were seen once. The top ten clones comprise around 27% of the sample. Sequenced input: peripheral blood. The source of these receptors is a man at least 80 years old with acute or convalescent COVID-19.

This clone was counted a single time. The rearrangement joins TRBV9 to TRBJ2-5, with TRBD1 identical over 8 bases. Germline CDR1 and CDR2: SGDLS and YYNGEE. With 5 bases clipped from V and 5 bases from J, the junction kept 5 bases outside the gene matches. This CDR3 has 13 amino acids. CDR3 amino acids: CASSTQGAETQYF. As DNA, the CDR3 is TGTGCCAGCAGTACCCAGGGGGCGGAGACCCAGTACTTC.

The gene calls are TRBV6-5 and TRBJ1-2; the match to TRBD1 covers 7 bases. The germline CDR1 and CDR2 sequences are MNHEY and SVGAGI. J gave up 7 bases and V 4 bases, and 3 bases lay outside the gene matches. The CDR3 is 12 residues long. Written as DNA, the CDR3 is TGTGCCAGCAGTTGGACAGGTGGTGGCTACACCTTC. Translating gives CASSWTGGGYTF.

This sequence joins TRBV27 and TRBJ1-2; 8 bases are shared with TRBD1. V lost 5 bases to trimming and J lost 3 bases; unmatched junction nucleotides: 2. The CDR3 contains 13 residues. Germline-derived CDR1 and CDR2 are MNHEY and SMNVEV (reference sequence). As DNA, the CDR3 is TGTGCCAGCAGTCTGACAGGGGACTATGGCTACACCTTC. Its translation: CASSLTGDYGYTF.

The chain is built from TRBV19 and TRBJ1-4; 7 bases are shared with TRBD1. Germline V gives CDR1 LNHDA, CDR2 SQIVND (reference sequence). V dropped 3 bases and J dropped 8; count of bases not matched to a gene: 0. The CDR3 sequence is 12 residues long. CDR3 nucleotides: TGTGCCAGTAGTATCAGGGGGGAAAAACTGTTTTTT. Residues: CASSIRGEKLFF.

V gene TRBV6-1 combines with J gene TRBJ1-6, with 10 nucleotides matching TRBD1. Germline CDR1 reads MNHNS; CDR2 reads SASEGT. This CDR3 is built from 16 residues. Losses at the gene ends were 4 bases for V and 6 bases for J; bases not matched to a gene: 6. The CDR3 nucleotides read TGTGCCAGCAGTGTGGACAGGGGGAATCTTAATTCACCCCTCCACTTT. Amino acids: CASSVDRGNLNSPLHF.

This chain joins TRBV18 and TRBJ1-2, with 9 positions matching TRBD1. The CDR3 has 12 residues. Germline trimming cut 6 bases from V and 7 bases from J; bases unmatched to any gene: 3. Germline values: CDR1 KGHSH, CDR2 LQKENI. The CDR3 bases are TGTGCCAGCTCCCTGGGACAGGGTGGCTACACCTTC. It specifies CASSLGQGGYTF.

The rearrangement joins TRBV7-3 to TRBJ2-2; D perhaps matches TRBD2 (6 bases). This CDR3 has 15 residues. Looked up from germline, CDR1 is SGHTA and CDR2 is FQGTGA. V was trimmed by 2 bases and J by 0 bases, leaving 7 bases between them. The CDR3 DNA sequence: TGTGCCAGCAGCTTAGGAGGGGCGAACACCGGGGAGCTGTTTTTT. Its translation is CASSLGGANTGELFF.

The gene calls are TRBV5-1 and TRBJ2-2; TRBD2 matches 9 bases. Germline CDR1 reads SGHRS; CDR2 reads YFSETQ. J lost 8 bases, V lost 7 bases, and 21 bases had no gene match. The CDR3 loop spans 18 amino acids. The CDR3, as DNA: TGCGCCAGCCTTGGACAAGGGGTGAACAGCGGGAGGACGGGGGAGCTGTTTTTT. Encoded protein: CASLGQGVNSGRTGELFF.

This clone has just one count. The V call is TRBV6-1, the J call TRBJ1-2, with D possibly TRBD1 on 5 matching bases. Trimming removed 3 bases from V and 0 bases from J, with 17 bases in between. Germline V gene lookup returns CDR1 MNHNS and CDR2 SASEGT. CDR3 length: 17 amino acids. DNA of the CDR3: TGTGCCAGCAGTGACCTGTTGGCAGGCAGGGCTAACTATGGCTACACCTTC. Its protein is CASSDLLAGRANYGYTF.

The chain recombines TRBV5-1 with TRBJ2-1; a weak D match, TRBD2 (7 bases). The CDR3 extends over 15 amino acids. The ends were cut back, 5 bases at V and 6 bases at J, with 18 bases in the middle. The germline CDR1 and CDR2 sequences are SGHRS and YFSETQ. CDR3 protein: CASRFTGLGGNEQFF. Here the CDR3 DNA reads TGCGCCAGCAGGTTTACCGGACTAGGGGGCAATGAGCAGTTCTTC.

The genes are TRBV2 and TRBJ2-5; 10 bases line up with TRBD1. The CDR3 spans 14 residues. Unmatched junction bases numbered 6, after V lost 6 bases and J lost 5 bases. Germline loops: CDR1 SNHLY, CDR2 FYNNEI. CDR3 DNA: TGTGCCAGCAGGATGGACAGGGGGTCGGAGACCCAGTACTTC. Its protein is CASRMDRGSETQYF.

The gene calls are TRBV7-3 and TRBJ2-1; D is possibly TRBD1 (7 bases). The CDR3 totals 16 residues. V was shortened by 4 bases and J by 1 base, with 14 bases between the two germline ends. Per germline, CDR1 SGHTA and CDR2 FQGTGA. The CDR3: CASSYQGGVSYNEQFF. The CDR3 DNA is TGTGCCAGCAGCTACCAGGGGGGAGTGTCCTACAATGAGCAGTTCTTC.

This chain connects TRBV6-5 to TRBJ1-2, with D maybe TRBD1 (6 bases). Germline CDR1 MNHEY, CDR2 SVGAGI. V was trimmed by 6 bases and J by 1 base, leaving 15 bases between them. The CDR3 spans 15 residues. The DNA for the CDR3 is TGTGCCAGCAGCTCCACAGGGACGCATAACTATGGCTACACCTTC. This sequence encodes CASSSTGTHNYGYTF.

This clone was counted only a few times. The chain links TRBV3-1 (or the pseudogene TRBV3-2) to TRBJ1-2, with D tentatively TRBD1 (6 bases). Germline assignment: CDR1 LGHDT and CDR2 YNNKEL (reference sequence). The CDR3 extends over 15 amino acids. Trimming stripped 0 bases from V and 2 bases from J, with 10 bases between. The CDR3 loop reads CASSQDGTGNYGYTF. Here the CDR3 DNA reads TGTGCCAGCAGCCAAGATGGAACAGGGAACTATGGCTACACCTTC.

CDR3 nucleotide sequence: TGTGCCAGAAGCCTCCCACGGACAAATTACGGCTCCTATAATTCACCCCTCCACTTT. Its protein is CARSLPRTNYGSYNSPLHF. This chain uses TRBV5-3 with TRBJ1-6; tentatively, D is TRBD1 (5 bases). TRBV5-3 is identified as an open reading frame with a role that is uncertain. CDR3 length: 19 residues. V gave up 4 bases and J gave up 0 bases, with 20 bases separating them.

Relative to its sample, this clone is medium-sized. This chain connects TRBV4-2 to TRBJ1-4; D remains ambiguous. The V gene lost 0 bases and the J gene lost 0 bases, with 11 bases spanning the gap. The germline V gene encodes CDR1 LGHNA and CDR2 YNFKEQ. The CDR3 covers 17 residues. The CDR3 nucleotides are TGTGCCAGCAGCCAAGACTGGCAGGATGCAACTAATGAAAAACTGTTTTTT. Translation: CASSQDWQDATNEKLFF.

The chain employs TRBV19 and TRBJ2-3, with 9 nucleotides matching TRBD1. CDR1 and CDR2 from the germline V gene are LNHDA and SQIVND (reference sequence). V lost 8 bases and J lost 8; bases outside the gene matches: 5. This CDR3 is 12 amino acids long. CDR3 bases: TGTGCCAGTGGACAGGGGCGAGGTACGCAGTATTTT. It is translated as CASGQGRGTQYF.

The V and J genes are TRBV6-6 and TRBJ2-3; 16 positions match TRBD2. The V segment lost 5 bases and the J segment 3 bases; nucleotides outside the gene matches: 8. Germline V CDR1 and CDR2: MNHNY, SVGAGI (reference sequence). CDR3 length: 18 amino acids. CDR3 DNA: TGTGCCAGCAGTCCCGGGACTAGCGGGAGGGCGTTGACAGATACGCAGTATTTT. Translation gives CASSPGTSGRALTDTQYF.

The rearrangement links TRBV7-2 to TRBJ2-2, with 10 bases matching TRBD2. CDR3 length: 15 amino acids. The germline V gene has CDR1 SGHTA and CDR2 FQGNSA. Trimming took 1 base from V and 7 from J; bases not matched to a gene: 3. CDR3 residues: CASSLELAGSGELFF. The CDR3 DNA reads TGTGCCAGCAGCTTAGAACTAGCGGGGAGCGGGGAGCTGTTTTTT.

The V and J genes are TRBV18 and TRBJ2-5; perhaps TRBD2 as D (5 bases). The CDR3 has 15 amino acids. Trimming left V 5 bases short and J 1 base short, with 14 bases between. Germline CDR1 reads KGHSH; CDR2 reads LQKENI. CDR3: CASSSTGMSQETQYF. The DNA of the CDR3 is TGTGCCAGCTCATCGACCGGGATGAGCCAAGAGACCCAGTACTTC.

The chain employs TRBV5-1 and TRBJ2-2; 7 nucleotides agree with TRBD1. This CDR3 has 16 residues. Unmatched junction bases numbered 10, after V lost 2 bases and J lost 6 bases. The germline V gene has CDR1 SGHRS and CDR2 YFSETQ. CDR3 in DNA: TGCGCCAGCAGCTTTAATGAGGGGGCCCTTTCCGGGGAGCTGTTTTTT. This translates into CASSFNEGALSGELFF.

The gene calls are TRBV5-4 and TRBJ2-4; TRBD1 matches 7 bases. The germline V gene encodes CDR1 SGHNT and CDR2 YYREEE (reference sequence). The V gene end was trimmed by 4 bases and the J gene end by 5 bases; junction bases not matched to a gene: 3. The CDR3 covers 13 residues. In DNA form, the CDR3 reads TGTGCCAGCAGCGGGGACAGTGAAAACATTCAGTACTTC. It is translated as CASSGDSENIQYF.